This TCR beta chain was obtained from a study of T cell repertoires in cytomegalovirus infection. The overall study: Recently identified HLA-C-restricted and well-studied HLA-B-restricted CMV epitopes were used. CMV infection together with matching HLA type was indicated by public TCR beta signatures.

From the reads, TCRdb called clonotypes with MiXCR, one entry per CDR3 protein. The sample carries about 570,000 distinct CDR3 sequences, approximately 40% recorded once. Germline CDR1 SGHAT, CDR2 FQNNGV. This CDR3 spans 16 amino acids. The V gene end was trimmed by 5 bases and the J gene end by 4 bases; junction bases not matched to a gene: 8. Whole-study results and caveats: HLA-C-restricted CMV clonotypes gave the most frequent clonotype in two of eight donors. Individuals carrying CMV plus the relevant HLA were identified by cumulative frequency of public TCR beta families.

On this clonotype itself: The antigen remains undetermined.

The sequence was collected from a human donor in good health (CMV status not recorded). Some clones in this sample may be carry-over from other donors' samples. The rearrangement links TRBV11-2 to TRBJ2-1, with 10 bases fitting TRBD2. The sequencing here drew on cultured PBMCs, taken from culture after CMV antigen stimulation. CDR3 protein: CASSQQWTSGYNEQFF. The CDR3 DNA reads TGTGCCAGCAGCCAACAATGGACTAGCGGTTACAATGAGCAGTTCTTC.